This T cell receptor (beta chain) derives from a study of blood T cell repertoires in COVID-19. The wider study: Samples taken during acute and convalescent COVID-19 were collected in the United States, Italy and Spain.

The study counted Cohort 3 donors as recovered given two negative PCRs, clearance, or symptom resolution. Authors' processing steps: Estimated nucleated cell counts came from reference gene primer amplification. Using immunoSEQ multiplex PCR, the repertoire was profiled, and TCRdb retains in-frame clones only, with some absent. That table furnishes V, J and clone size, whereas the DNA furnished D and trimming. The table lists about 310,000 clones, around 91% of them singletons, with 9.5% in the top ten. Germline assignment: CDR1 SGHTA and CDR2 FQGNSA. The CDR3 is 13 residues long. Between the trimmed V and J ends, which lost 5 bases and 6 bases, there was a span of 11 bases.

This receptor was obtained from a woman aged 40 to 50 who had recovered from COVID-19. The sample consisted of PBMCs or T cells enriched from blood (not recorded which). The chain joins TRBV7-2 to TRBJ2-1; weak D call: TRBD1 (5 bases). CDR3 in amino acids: CASSHTGINEQFF. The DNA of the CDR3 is TGTGCCAGCAGCCACACAGGAATCAATGAGCAGTTCTTC.